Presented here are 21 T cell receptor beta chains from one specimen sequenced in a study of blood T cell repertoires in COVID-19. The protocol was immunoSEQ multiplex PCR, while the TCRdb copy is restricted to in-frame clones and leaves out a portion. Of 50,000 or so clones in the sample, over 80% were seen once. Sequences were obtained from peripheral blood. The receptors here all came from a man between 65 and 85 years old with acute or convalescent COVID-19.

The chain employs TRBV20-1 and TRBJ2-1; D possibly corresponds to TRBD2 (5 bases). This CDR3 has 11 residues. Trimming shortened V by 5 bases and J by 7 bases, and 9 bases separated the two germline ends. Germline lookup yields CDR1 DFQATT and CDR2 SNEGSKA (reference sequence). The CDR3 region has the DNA TGCAGTGCTGGACTGCTTAATGAGCAGTTCTTC. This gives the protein CSAGLLNEQFF.

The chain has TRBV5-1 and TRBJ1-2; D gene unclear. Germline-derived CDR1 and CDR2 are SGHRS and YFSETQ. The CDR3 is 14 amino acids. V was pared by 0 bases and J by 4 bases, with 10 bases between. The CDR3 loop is CASSLAVRIYGYTF. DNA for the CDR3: TGCGCCAGCAGCTTGGCAGTCAGGATCTATGGCTACACCTTC.

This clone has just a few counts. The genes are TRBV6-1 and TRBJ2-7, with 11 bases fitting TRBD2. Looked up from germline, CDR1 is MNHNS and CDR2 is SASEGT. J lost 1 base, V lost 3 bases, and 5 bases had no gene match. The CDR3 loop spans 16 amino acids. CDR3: CASSDRLAGQSYEQYF. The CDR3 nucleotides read TGTGCCAGCAGTGACCGACTAGCGGGACAATCCTACGAGCAGTACTTC.

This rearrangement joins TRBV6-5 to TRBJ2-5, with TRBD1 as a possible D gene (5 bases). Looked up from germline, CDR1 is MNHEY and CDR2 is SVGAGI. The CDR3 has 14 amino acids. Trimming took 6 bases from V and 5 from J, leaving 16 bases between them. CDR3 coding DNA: TGTGCCAGCAGGAGGACGGCAGGGCCGGAGACCCAGTACTTC. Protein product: CASRRTAGPETQYF.

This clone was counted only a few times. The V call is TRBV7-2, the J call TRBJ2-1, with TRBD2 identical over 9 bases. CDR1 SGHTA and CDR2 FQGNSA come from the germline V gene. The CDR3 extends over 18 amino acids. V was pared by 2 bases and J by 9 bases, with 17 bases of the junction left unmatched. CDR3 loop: CASSLFPRRGGRTIEQFF. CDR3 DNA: TGTGCCAGCAGCTTATTCCCACGGCGGGGGGGCCGTACAATTGAGCAGTTCTTC.

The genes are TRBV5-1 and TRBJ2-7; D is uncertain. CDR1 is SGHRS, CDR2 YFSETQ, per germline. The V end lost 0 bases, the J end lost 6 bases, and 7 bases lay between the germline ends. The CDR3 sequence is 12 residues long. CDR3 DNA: TGCGCCAGCAGCTTGGGTGTCAGCGAGCAGTACTTC. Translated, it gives CASSLGVSEQYF.

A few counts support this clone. The CDR3: CANLRENQPQHF. CDR3 coding DNA: TGTGCCAACCTGAGGGAGAATCAGCCCCAGCATTTT. V is TRBV9 and J is TRBJ1-5; no reliable D call. Trimming removed 9 bases from V and 4 bases from J, with 11 bases in between. This CDR3 is built from 12 residues. Per the germline V gene, CDR1 is SGDLS and CDR2 is YYNGEE.

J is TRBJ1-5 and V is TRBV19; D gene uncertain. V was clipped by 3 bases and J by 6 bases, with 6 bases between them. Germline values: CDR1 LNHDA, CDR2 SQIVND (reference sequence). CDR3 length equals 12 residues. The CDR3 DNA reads TGTGCCAGTAGTATGCTCGGTCAGCCCCAGCATTTT. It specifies CASSMLGQPQHF.

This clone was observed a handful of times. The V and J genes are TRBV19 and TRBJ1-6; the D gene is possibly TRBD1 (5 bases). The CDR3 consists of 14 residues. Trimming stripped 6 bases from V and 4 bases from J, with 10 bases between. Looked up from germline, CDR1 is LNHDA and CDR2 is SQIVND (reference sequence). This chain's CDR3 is CASRRDSYNSPLHF. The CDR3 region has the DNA TGTGCCAGTAGACGAGACAGTTATAATTCACCCCTCCACTTT.

The CDR3 nucleotides are TGTGCCAGCTCACCCCGACAGGGCTACGAGCAGTACTTC. Its translation: CASSPRQGYEQYF. The chain carries TRBV18 and TRBJ2-7; 7 bases are shared with TRBD1. The V segment lost 3 bases and the J segment 3 bases; nucleotides outside the gene matches: 2. The germline gives CDR1 KGHSH, CDR2 LQKENI. The CDR3 is made up of 13 amino acids.

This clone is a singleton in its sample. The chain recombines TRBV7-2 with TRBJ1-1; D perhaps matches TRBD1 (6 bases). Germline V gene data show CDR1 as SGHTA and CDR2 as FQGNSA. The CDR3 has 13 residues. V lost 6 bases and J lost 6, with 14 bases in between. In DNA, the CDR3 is TGTGCCAGCAGTATACAGGGTATACCTGAAGCTTTCTTT. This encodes CASSIQGIPEAFF.

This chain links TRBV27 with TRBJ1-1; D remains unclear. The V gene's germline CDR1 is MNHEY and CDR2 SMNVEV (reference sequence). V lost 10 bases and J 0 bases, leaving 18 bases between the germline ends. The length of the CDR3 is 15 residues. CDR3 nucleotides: TGTGCCACCTCCATGGGCCGCCGGTTGAACACTGAAGCTTTCTTT. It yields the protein CATSMGRRLNTEAFF.

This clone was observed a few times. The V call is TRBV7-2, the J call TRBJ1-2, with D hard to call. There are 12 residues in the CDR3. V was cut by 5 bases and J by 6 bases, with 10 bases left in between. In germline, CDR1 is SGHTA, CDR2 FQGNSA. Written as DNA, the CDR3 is TGTGCCAGCAGCCTACGTACCCATGGCTACACCTTC. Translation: CASSLRTHGYTF.

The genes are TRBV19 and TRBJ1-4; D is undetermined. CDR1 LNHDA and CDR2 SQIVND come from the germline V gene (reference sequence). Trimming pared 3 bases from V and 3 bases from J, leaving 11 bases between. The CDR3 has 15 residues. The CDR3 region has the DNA TGTGCCAGTAGTATTCCGGCCAGGTCTAATGAAAAACTGTTTTTT. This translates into CASSIPARSNEKLFF.

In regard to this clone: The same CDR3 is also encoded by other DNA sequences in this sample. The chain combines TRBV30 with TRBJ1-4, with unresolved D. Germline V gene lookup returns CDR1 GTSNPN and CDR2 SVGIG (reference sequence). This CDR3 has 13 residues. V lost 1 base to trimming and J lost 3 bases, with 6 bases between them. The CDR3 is CAWSGASNEKLFF. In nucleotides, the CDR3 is TGTGCCTGGAGTGGGGCCTCTAATGAAAAACTGTTTTTT.

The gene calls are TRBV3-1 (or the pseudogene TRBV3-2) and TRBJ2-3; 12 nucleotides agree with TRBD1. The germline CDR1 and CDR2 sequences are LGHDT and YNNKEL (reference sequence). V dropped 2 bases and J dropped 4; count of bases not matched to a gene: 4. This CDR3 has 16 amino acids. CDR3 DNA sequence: TGTGCCAGCAGCCAACTGGGACAGGGGGCTTCAGATACGCAGTATTTT. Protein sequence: CASSQLGQGASDTQYF.

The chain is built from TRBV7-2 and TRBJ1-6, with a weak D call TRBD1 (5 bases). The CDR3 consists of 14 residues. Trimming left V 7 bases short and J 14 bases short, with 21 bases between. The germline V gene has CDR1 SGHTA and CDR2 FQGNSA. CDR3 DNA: TGTGCCAGCAACGACGGGACTTACACCTCGTCCCTCCACTTT. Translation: CASNDGTYTSSLHF.

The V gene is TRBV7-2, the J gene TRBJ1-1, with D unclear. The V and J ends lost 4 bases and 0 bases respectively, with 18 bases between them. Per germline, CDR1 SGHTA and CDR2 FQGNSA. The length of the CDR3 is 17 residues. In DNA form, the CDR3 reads TGTGCCAGCAGCTCCCCCCAATTAAACTTTTTGAACACTGAAGCTTTCTTT. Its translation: CASSSPQLNFLNTEAFF.

CDR3 sequence (DNA): TGTGCCAGCAGTCTCGGGACTCCAAGATACAATGAGCAGTTCTTC. It codes for CASSLGTPRYNEQFF. The V call is TRBV27, the J call TRBJ2-1; D is perhaps TRBD2 (6 bases). This CDR3 is 15 amino acids long. Germline V gene lookup returns CDR1 MNHEY and CDR2 SMNVEV (reference sequence). V lost 5 bases and J lost 4, with 15 bases in between.

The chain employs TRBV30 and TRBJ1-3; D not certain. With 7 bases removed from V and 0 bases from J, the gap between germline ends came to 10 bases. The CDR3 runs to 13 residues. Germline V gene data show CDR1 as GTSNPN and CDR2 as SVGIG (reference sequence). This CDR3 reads CALARASGNTIYF. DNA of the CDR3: TGTGCCTTAGCTCGAGCCTCTGGAAACACCATATATTTT.

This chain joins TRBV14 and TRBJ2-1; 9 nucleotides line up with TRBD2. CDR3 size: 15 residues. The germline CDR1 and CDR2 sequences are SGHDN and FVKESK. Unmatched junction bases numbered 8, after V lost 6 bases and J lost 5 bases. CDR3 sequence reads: CASSRGLARHNEQFF. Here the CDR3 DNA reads TGTGCCAGCAGTCGAGGACTAGCGAGACACAATGAGCAGTTCTTC.